This T cell receptor beta chain was obtained from a study of cytomegalovirus exposure and HLA in healthy donors. Overall study: Falling in the Caucasian-associated ancestry cluster were 81% of under 500 genotyped donors.

Donors sampled were nominally healthy, though unrecorded immune exposures were likely. Overall study results and limits: CMV serostatus was the only recorded immune exposure for donors.

The V and J ends lost 1 base and 2 bases, in that order; junction bases with no gene match: 1. The CDR3 is 15 amino acids. Germline V gene lookup returns CDR1 SEHNR and CDR2 FQNEAQ (reference sequence). The study ran its PCR with 60 Vbeta and 13 Jbeta primers. Clones were sequenced by immunoSEQ multiplex PCR, and TCRdb holds only the in-frame ones, with some missing. The sample carries about 150,000 clones, 65% to 90% recorded once. Points on this clone: The antigen is unknown.

This TCR derives from a woman between 45 and 65 years old in good health and CMV-seropositive. The specimen sequenced was PBMCs. V usage is TRBV7-9 and J usage is TRBJ2-3; 9 nucleotides line up with TRBD2. The CDR3 DNA is TGTGCCAGCAGCTTAGGACTAGCGGCCACAGATACGCAGTATTTT. This sequence encodes CASSLGLAATDTQYF.